Detailed here is one TCR beta chain. There is no known antigen for this receptor. Nothing much larger sits one base from this clone, and base qualities are not available. TCRbeta CDR3 regions were amplified from genomic DNA using the immunoSEQ Assay, a bias-controlled multiplex PCR. Per the original workflow: The number of nucleated cells in each sample was estimated by amplification of reference gene primers within the assay. To quantify the absolute abundance of each unique TCRbeta CDR3 rearrangement, sequence reads were collapsed and filtered. For each sample, productive Simpson clonality was calculated as the square root of Simpson's diversity index across productive rearrangements. Sourced from immuneACCESS, this table was stored by TCRdb with only in-frame sequences that have V and J called. A share of the clones is absent; for the studies checked, an unresolved V gene accounts for under half, and the remainder has no known explanation. The V and J calls and clone size are taken from that table; D and trimming were inferred from the DNA. The sample profile shows 310,000 or so clones; about 90% of them were found once. The ten largest clonotypes hold around 1.7% of the sample.

These data are taken from a study of blood T cell repertoires in COVID-19 (dated by TCRdb to the early 2020s). With regard to the full study: Samples from collaborators originated in the United States, Italy and Spain and spanned both the acute and convalescent phases of COVID-19. The prospective study material was composed of cDNA or gDNA derived from T cells, B-cell-depleted T cells, or PBMCs. Sample metadata almost always included a de-identified subject ID, COVID-19 status, age in years and sex. HLA class I and class II types, where available, came from metadata supplied by the sample provider rather than from assay-based typing. The repertoires were released in a freely available public database meant as a resource for research on the immune response to SARS-CoV-2. Subjects who had been exposed to COVID-19, were actively infected with it, or had recovered from it provided the deeply sampled blood TCRbeta repertoires that made up the dataset. Samples were obtained from the ongoing ImmuneRACE study (first 160 participants) and from 1,254 subjects provided by 6 global collaborators. General findings and caveats noted by the study authors: The amount of clinical and demographic metadata varied by source and participant and was provided uncurated.

Participants in the prospective study were enrolled through a virtual design, were aged roughly 18 to 100 years, and lived in about two dozen United States geographic areas. In the prospective study, participants were assigned to cohorts based on the clinical history participants reported in a screening survey and a study questionnaire. In the prospective study, mobile phlebotomists collected whole blood, serum and a nasopharyngeal or oropharyngeal swab from each participant. Participants in the prospective study had the option to provide additional blood draws and questionnaires over an approximately 2-month period. Blood samples from the prospective study were shipped frozen or at room temperature prior to DNA extraction. The TCR originated in a woman between 18 and 29 years old with acute COVID-19. Sequences were obtained from PBMCs or T cells enriched from blood (not recorded which).

The DNA reads TGCGCCAGCAGCCAAGATGTTGGACAGGGGAGACAGCCCCAGCATTTT. The resulting protein is CASSQDVGQGRQPQHF. The V and J genes are TRBV4-3 and TRBJ1-5, and 9 bases in between align with TRBD1. The CDR3 contains 16 residues, cysteine and phenylalanine counted. CDR3 DNA only is kept here, 48 bases in frame from base 1. Trimming accounts for 0 bases at V and 7 bases at J, while the number of junction bases matched to no gene is 7. The germline V gene sets CDR1 to LGHNA and CDR2 to YSLEER.